This TCR beta chain emerged from a study of blood T cell repertoires in COVID-19. Looking at the study overall: PBMCs, B-cell-depleted T cells, or T cells provided the cDNA or gDNA that made up the material.

Generated by immunoSEQ multiplex PCR, the TCRdb table keeps only in-frame clones and is missing some. The sample yields 130,000 to 150,000 clones, around 81% seen once. V was trimmed by 0 bases and J by 1 base, leaving 9 bases between them. CDR1 and CDR2 (germline): GTSNPN, SVGIG (reference sequence). The CDR3 is 14 residues long. The sample taken for sequencing was peripheral blood. The sequence came from a human donor with acute or convalescent COVID-19. The donor label of this sample is uncertain. The chain recombines TRBV30 with TRBJ1-2; D may be TRBD1 (6 bases). The CDR3 nucleotides read TGTGCCTGGAGTGTATCAGGGGTTAACTATGGCTACACCTTC. This gives the protein CAWSVSGVNYGYTF.